The T cell receptor beta chain described here comes from a study of radiotherapy plus CTLA-4 blockade in lung cancer. Assay used: immunoSEQ multiplex PCR; TCRdb lists only in-frame clones, some missing. This repertoire shows 40,000 to 55,000 clones, 70% to 90% found once; its top ten account for 17%. This clone showed up just once. Its antigen remains unidentified. Germline-derived CDR1 and CDR2 are SGHVS and FQNEAQ. CDR3 length equals 12 residues. Trimming cost V 3 bases and J 5 bases, with 8 bases left between them. Study findings and constraints: Strongest reported response predictors: early blood clone changes and post-radiation interferon-beta.

The specimen was peripheral blood, collected from a patient treated with radiotherapy plus ipilimumab. The genes are TRBV7-8 and TRBJ2-7; D ambiguous. The TCR originated in a human donor with non-small cell lung cancer that progressed on radiotherapy plus ipilimumab. Some clones in this sample may be carry-over from other donors' samples. CDR3 nucleotide sequence: TGTGCCAGCAGCTTGGTAGCTAACGAGCAGTACTTC. Translated, it gives CASSLVANEQYF.